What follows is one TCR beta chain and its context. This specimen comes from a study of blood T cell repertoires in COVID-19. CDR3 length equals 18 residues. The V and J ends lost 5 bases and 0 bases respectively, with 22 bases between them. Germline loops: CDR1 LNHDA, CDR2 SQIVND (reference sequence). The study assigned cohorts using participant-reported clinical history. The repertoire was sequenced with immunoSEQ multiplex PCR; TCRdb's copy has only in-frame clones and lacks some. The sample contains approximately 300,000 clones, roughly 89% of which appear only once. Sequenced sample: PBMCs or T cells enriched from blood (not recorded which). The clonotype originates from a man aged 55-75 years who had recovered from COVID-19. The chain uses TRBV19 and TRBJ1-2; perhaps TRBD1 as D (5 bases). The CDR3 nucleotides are TGTGCCAGTAGTGTTAACGCATGGGGCCCCAGCCCTAACTATGGCTACACCTTC. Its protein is CASSVNAWGPSPNYGYTF. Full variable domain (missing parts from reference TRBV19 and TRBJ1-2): DGGITQSPKYLFRKEGQNVTLSCEQNLNHDAMYWYRQDPGQGLRLIYYSQIVNDFQKGDIAEGYSVSREKKESFPLTVTSAQKNPTAFYLCASSVNAWGPSPNYGYTFGSGTRLTVV.